This entry describes one T cell receptor (beta chain). Its antigen is unidentified. CDR1 is MNHEY, CDR2 SVGAGI, per germline. This CDR3 comprises 13 residues. Trimming took off 5 bases at V and 5 bases at J, with 10 bases between the two ends. This entry belongs to a study of T cell responses to AZD1222 COVID-19 vaccine. The data were produced by immunoSEQ multiplex PCR, yet TCRdb's version contains in-frame clones alone and is incomplete. The sample lists 140,000 to 150,000 clones; 90% to 95% were seen once. Study-level results: Baseline serostatus was positive in only five to seven AZD1222 recipients.

The origin of this receptor is an adult who received the AZD1222 COVID-19 vaccine. The starting material was peripheral blood, obtained 28 days after the second AZD1222 dose. The chain carries TRBV6-5 and TRBJ2-1; D not certain. This chain's CDR3 is CASSRLIDNEQFF. The CDR3 region has the DNA TGTGCCAGCAGTCGCCTAATAGACAATGAGCAGTTCTTC.